Below, 15 T cell receptor beta chains from the same sample are listed, as sequenced in a study of identifying expanded T cells in peripheral blood. Profiling relied on immunoSEQ multiplex PCR, and the TCRdb table lists in-frame clones only, not all of them. The sample shows some 90,000 clones, 85% to 90% of them seen only once. The sequenced material came from blood. These receptors all come from a person between 18 and 75 years old in good health.

J is TRBJ1-5 and V is TRBV4-3, with D possibly TRBD1 on 6 matching bases. Looked up from germline, CDR1 is LGHNA and CDR2 is YSLEER. The CDR3 covers 14 residues. Between the trimmed V and J ends, which lost 2 bases and 3 bases, there was a span of 8 bases. CDR3 in amino acids: CASSQQGPNQPQHF. CDR3 in DNA: TGCGCCAGCAGCCAACAGGGGCCCAATCAGCCCCAGCATTTT.

This rearrangement joins TRBV13 to TRBJ2-3, with D tentatively TRBD1 (6 bases). V was shortened by 7 bases and J by 1 base, with 12 bases between the two germline ends. The length of the CDR3 is 14 residues. Germline CDR1 is PRHDT and CDR2 is FYEKMQ (reference sequence). This chain's CDR3 is CASTDRKGTDTQYF. In nucleotides, the CDR3 is TGTGCCAGCACCGACAGGAAAGGCACAGATACGCAGTATTTT.

This clone was counted a few times. The CDR3 bases are TGTGCCAGCAGCTTACGGACCGGGTTGAACACTGAAGCTTTCTTT. Its translation is CASSLRTGLNTEAFF. This chain connects TRBV7-9 to TRBJ1-1, with D hard to call. The V gene lost 2 bases and the J gene lost 0 bases, with 10 bases spanning the gap. The germline CDR1 and CDR2 sequences are SEHNR and FQNEAQ (reference sequence). The CDR3 spans 15 residues.

J is TRBJ1-4 and V is TRBV19; 11 bases match TRBD1. This CDR3 is built from 16 residues. The junction had 8 bases not matched to a gene; V was cut back by 4 bases and J by 7 bases. CDR1 is LNHDA, CDR2 SQIVND, per germline (reference sequence). The chain's CDR3 is CASSTVGQGAGEKLFF. CDR3 DNA: TGTGCCAGTAGTACGGTTGGACAGGGGGCAGGTGAAAAACTGTTTTTT.

The rearrangement uses TRBV2 and TRBJ2-5; 7 nucleotides agree with TRBD1. Unmatched junction bases numbered 13, after V lost 1 base and J lost 5 bases. Per the germline V gene, CDR1 is SNHLY and CDR2 is FYNNEI. The CDR3 runs 17 residues. The CDR3 here is CASSEEGAASRVETQYF. The CDR3 DNA reads as TGTGCCAGCAGTGAAGAGGGGGCCGCCTCAAGAGTGGAGACCCAGTACTTC.

V is TRBV5-1 and J is TRBJ1-3; D unresolved. Germline CDR1 and CDR2: SGHRS and YFSETQ. V was clipped by 3 bases and J by 0 bases, with 10 bases between them. The CDR3 loop spans 15 amino acids. The CDR3 DNA reads as TGCGCCAGCAGCTCGGACGGGAGCTCTGGAAACACCATATATTTT. This gives the protein CASSSDGSSGNTIYF.

This chain uses TRBV6-5 with TRBJ2-3; 7 bases are a match to TRBD2. Germline loops: CDR1 MNHEY, CDR2 SVGAGI. V was clipped by 11 bases and J by 0 bases; unmatched bases: 5. The CDR3 runs to 13 residues. The DNA for the CDR3 is TGTGCCGCAAACGGGGGGAGCACAGATACGCAGTATTTT. This sequence encodes CAANGGSTDTQYF.

V and J are TRBV2 and TRBJ1-1, with D tentatively TRBD1 (6 bases). Germline assignment: CDR1 SNHLY and CDR2 FYNNEI. Deletions cut 3 bases from V and 11 bases from J, with 19 bases between. This CDR3 contains 14 residues. The CDR3, as DNA: TGTGCCAGCAGTGACAACAGGGAGAGCGTCGAGGCTTTCTTT. Translating gives CASSDNRESVEAFF.

This sequence joins TRBV20-1 and TRBJ1-5; D unclear. The CDR3 runs 11 residues. Germline loops: CDR1 DFQATT, CDR2 SNEGSKA (reference sequence). Trimming left V 7 bases short and J 15 bases short, with 19 bases between. The CDR3 DNA reads as TGCAGTGGCCAGGAGAATGGACTCCGGCATTTT. Amino acid sequence: CSGQENGLRHF.

This clone occurred once. V and J are TRBV6-6 and TRBJ2-5, with 10 bases lining up with TRBD1. The CDR3 length is 16 residues. The germline V gene encodes CDR1 MNHNY and CDR2 SVGAGI (reference sequence). V trimming: 6 bases; J trimming: 4 bases; junction bases outside the gene matches: 11. CDR3 nucleotides: TGTGCCAGCAGCCGTGAGACAGGGGGCCGGGGAGAGACCCAGTACTTC. As protein: CASSRETGGRGETQYF.

The chain is built from TRBV23-1 and TRBJ2-7, with unresolved D. TRBV23-1 is sorted into the ORF group, with uncertain function. Trimming took 2 bases from V and 0 from J, leaving 14 bases between them. The CDR3 consists of 16 residues. The CDR3 DNA is TGCGCCAGCAGTCAACTCCCAGGCCGGATCTCCTACGAGCAGTACTTC. Protein product: CASSQLPGRISYEQYF.

The chain has TRBV18 and TRBJ1-2; possibly TRBD1 for D (5 bases). Trimming took off 6 bases at V and 6 bases at J, with 26 bases between the two ends. Germline CDR1 is KGHSH and CDR2 is LQKENI. CDR3 length: 17 amino acids. The CDR3 DNA reads as TGTGCCAGCTCCTCATTCCGGGGGAACCCTGGTGTTGATGGCTACACCTTC. Protein product: CASSSFRGNPGVDGYTF.

This rearrangement joins TRBV7-8 to TRBJ1-1; 7 bases line up with TRBD1. Trimming removed 5 bases from V and 1 base from J; junction bases left unmatched: 10. The CDR3 runs 16 residues. Germline loops: CDR1 SGHVS, CDR2 FQNEAQ. The CDR3: CASSQTSGTANTEAFF. The CDR3 DNA is TGTGCCAGCAGCCAGACCTCCGGGACAGCGAACACTGAAGCTTTCTTT.

This chain uses TRBV15 with TRBJ2-7, with 15 bases that match TRBD2. The germline CDR1 and CDR2 sequences are LNHNV and YYDKDF (reference sequence). The length of the CDR3 is 18 residues. Trimming took 4 bases from V and 3 from J; bases not matched to a gene: 10. The CDR3 DNA reads TGTGCCACCAGCACGGGACTAGCGGGGGGTGTTGGATTCTACGAGCAGTACTTC. The encoded protein is CATSTGLAGGVGFYEQYF.

J is TRBJ2-3 and V is TRBV4-2, with 8 bases identical to TRBD1. CDR1 is LGHNA and CDR2 is YNFKEQ in the germline V gene. This CDR3 spans 14 amino acids. V shed 0 bases, J shed 6 bases, and the junction held 2 bases outside the gene matches. The CDR3 protein is CASSQETGGDTQYF. CDR3 coding DNA: TGTGCCAGCAGCCAAGAAACAGGGGGGGATACGCAGTATTTT.